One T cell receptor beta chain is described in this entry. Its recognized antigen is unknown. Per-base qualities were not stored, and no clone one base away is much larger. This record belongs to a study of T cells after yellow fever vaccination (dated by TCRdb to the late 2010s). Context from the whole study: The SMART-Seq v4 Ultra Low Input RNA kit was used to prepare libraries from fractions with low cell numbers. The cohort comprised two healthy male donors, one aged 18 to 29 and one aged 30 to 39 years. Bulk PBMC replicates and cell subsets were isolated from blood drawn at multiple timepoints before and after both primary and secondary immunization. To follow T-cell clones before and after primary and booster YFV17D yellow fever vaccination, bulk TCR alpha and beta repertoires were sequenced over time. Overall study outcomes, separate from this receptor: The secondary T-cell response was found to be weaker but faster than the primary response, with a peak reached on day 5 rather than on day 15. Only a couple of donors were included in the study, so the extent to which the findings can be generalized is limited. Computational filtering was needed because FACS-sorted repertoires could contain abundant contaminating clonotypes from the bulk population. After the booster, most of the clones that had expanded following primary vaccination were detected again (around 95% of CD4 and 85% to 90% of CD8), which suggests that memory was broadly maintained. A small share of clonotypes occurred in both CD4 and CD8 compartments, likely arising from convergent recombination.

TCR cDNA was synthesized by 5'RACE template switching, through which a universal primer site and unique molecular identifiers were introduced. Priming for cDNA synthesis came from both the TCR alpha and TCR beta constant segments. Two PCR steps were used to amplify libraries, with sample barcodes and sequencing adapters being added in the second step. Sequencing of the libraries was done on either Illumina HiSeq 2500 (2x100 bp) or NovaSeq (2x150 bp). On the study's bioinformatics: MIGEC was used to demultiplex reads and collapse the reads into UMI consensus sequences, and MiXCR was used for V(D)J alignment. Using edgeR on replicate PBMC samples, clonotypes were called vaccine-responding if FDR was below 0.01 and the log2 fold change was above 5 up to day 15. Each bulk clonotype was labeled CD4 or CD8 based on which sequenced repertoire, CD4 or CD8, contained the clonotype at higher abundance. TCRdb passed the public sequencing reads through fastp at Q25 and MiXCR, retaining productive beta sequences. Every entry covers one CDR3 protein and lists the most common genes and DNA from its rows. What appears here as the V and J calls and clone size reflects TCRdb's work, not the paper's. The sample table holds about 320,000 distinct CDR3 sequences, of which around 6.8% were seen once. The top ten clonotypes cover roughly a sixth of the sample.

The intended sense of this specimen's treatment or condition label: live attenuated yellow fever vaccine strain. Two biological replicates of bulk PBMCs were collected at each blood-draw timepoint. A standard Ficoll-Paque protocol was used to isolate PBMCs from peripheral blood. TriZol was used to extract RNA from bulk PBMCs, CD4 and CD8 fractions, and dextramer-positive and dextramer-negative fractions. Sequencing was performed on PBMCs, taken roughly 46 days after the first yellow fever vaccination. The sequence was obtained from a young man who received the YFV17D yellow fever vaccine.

The nucleotide sequence reads as follows: TGTGCCGTTCGGACCCGGGACAGGGATGGCTACACCTTC. Its translation is CAVRTRDRDGYTF. The chain joins TRBV10-3 to TRBJ1-2; TRBD1 fits 9 bases in the junction. Including the terminal cysteine and phenylalanine, the CDR3 comprises 13 residues. Just the 39-base CDR3 DNA is kept, in frame starting at base 1. V ends up 11 bases short and J 6 bases short, with an unmatched junction base count of 10. Via the germline V gene, CDR1 is ENHRY and CDR2 SYGVKD.